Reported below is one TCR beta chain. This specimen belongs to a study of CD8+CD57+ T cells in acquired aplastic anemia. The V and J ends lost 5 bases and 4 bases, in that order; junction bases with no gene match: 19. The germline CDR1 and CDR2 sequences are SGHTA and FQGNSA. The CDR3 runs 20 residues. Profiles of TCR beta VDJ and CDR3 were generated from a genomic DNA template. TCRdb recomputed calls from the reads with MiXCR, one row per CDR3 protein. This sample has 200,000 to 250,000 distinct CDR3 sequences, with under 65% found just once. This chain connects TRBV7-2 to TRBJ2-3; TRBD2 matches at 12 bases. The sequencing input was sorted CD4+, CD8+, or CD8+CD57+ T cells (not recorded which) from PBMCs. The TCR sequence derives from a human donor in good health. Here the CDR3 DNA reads TGTGCCAGCAGCACGTCATCGACTAGCGGGAGCCTAACTGAGGCAGATACGCAGTATTTT. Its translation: CASSTSSTSGSLTEADTQYF. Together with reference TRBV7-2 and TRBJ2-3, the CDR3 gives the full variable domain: GAGVSQSPSNKVTEKGKDVELRCDPISGHTALYWYRQSLGQGLEFLIYFQGNSAPDKSGLPSDRFSAERTGGSVSTLTIQRTQQEDSAVYLCASSTSSTSGSLTEADTQYFGPGTRLTVL.